This T cell receptor (beta chain) was sequenced for a study of radiotherapy plus CTLA-4 blockade in lung cancer. Findings and caveats of the study: Blood TCR clones of tumor origin expanded after radiotherapy plus ipilimumab.

This clone was recorded a few times. Antigen: not known. Focal radiation plus CTLA-4 blockade with ipilimumab was given to patients with chemo-refractory metastatic non-small-cell lung cancer. CDR3 size: 13 residues. V lost 2 bases and J lost 7, with 11 bases in between. Germline assignment: CDR1 SGHTA and CDR2 FQGTGA. The protocol was immunoSEQ multiplex PCR, while the TCRdb copy is restricted to in-frame clones and leaves out a portion. The repertoire consists of tens of thousands of clones, with 78% occurring once and the leading ten covering 3.5% to 4.5%. Sequences were derived from peripheral blood, sampled from a patient treated with radiotherapy plus ipilimumab. The genes are TRBV7-3 and TRBJ1-1; no clear D. The TCR was taken from a human donor with non-small cell lung cancer who had a partial response to radiotherapy plus ipilimumab. Some clones in this sample may be carry-over from other donors' samples. In DNA, the CDR3 is TGTGCCAGCAGCTTATCGCCGGGATTTGAAGCTTTCTTT. It specifies CASSLSPGFEAFF.